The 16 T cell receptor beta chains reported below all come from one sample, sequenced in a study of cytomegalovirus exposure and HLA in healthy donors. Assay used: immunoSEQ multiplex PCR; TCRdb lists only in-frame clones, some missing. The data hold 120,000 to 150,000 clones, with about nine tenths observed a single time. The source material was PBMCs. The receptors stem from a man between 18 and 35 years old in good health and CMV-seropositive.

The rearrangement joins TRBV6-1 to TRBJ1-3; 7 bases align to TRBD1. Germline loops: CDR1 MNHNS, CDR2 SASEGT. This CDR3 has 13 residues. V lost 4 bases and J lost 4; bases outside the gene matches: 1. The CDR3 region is CASSVDRGNTIYF. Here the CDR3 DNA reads TGTGCCAGCAGTGTGGACAGGGGAAACACCATATATTTT.

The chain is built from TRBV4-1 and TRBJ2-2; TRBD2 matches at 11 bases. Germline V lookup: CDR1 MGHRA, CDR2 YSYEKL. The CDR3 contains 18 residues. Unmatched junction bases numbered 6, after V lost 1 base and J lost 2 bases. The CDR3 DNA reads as TGCGCCAGCAGCCAAGCTACTAGCGGGAGTTCTAACACCGGGGAGCTGTTTTTT. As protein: CASSQATSGSSNTGELFF.

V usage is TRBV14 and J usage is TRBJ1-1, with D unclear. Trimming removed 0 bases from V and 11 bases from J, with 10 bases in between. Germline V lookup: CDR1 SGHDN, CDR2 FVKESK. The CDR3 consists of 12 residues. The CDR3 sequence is CASSQEWSGAFF. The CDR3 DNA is TGTGCCAGCAGCCAAGAATGGTCGGGGGCTTTCTTT.

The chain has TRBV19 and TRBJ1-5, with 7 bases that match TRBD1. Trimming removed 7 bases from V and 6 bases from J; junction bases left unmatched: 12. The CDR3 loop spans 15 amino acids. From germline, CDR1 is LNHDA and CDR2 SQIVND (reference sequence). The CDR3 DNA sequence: TGTGCCAGTAACGCAAGACAGGGACCGGGTCAGCCCCAGCATTTT. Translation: CASNARQGPGQPQHF. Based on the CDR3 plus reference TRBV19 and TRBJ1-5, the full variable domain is DGGITQSPKYLFRKEGQNVTLSCEQNLNHDAMYWYRQDPGQGLRLIYYSQIVNDFQKGDIAEGYSVSREKKESFPLTVTSAQKNPTAFYLCASNARQGPGQPQHFGDGTRLSIL.

CDR3 in DNA: TGTGCCAGCAGCTCGGGGGGGAATAACTATGGCTACACCTTC. Encoded protein: CASSSGGNNYGYTF. The chain joins TRBV5-8 to TRBJ1-2, with a possible D match to TRBD1 (5 bases). The CDR3 is 14 residues long. The germline V and J ends were trimmed by 3 bases and 1 base, with 10 bases remaining between them. Germline CDR1 is SGHTS and CDR2 is YDEGEE.

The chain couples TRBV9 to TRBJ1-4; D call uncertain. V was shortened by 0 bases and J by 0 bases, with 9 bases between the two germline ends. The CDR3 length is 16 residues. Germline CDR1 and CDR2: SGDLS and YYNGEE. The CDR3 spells CASSVGHPATNEKLFF. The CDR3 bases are TGTGCCAGCAGCGTAGGGCACCCTGCAACTAATGAAAAACTGTTTTTT.

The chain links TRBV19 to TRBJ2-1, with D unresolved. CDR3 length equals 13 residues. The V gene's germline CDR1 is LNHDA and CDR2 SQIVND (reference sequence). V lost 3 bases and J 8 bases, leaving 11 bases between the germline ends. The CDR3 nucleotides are TGTGCCAGTAGTATGAATAGCTGGTATGAGCAGTTCTTC. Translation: CASSMNSWYEQFF.

The CDR3 is CASNLGQLRNTIYF. The CDR3 nucleotides are TGTGCCAGCAATTTGGGACAGCTGAGAAACACCATATATTTT. This chain links TRBV6-1 with TRBJ1-3; 7 nucleotides agree with TRBD1. The CDR3 sequence is 14 residues long. The trim removed 7 bases at V and 5 bases at J, leaving 8 bases unmatched. In germline, CDR1 is MNHNS, CDR2 SASEGT.

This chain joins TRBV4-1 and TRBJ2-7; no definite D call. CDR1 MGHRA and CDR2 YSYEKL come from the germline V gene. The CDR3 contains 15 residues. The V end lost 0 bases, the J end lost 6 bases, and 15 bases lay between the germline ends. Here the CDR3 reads CASSQDAQTSTEQYF. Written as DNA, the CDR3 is TGCGCCAGCAGCCAAGACGCCCAAACGAGCACCGAGCAGTACTTC.

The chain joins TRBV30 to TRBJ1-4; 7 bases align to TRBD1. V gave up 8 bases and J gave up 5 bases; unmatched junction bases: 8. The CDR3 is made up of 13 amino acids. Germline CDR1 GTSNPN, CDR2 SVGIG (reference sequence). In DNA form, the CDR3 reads TGTGCCCGCTCCCGACAGGGAAATGAAAAACTGTTTTTT. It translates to CARSRQGNEKLFF.

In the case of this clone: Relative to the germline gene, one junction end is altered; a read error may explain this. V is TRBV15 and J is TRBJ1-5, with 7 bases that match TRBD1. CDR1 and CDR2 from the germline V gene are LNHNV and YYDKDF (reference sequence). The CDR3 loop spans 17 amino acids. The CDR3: CATSGDRDSYSNQPQHF. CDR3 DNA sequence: TGTGCCACCAGCGGAGACCGGGACAGCTATAGCAATCAGCCCCAGCATTTT.

Here the CDR3 DNA reads TGTGCCAGTAGCACCGGGACTCTCGGAGCCCAGCATTTT. It specifies CASSTGTLGAQHF. This chain uses TRBV19 with TRBJ1-5; D possibly corresponds to TRBD1 (5 bases). Per the germline V gene, CDR1 is LNHDA and CDR2 is SQIVND (reference sequence). The V and J ends lost 6 bases and 11 bases respectively, with 17 bases between them. This CDR3 comprises 13 residues.

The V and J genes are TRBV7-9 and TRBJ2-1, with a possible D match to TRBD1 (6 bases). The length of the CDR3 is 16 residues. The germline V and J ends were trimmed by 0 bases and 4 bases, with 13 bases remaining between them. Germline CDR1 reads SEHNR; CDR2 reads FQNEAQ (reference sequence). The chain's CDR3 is CASSLAPAGDYNEQFF. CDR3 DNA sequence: TGTGCCAGCAGCTTAGCGCCGGCAGGGGATTACAATGAGCAGTTCTTC. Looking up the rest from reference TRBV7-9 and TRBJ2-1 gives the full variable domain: DTGVSQNPRHKITKRGQNVTFRCDPISEHNRLYWYRQTLGQGPEFLTYFQNEAQLEKSRLLSDRFSAERPKGSFSTLEIQRTEQGDSAMYLCASSLAPAGDYNEQFFGPGTRLTVL.

CDR3 DNA sequence: TGTGCCAGCAGTACGCCGGGACAGGGGGCTGGTGAGCAGTACTTC. This encodes CASSTPGQGAGEQYF. V is TRBV28 and J is TRBJ2-7; TRBD1 matches at 12 bases. Germline CDR1 is MDHEN and CDR2 is SYDVKM. The CDR3 spans 15 residues. V trimming: 5 bases; J trimming: 7 bases; junction bases outside the gene matches: 9.

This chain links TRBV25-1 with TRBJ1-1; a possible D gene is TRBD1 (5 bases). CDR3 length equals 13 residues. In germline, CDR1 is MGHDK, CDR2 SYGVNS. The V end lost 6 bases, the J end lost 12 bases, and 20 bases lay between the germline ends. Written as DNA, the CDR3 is TGTGCCAGCAGGGAACAGGATCTGAGTGGGTCTTTCTTT. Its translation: CASREQDLSGSFF.

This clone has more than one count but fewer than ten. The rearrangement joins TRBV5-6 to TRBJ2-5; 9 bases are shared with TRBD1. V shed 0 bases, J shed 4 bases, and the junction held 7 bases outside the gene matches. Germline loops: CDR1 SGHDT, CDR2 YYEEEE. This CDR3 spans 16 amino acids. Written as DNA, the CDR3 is TGTGCCAGCAGCTTGGGCCCGACAGGGGGAATAGAGACCCAGTACTTC. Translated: CASSLGPTGGIETQYF.